The sequence of this T cell receptor (beta chain) was determined in a study of spatial heterogeneity in lung cancer. As for time point: sample taken at primary tumor resection. Sequencing covered unsorted whole RNA taken from tumor, nontumor lung or frozen PBMC. One entry per CDR3 protein, called by TCRdb with MiXCR from the 5' RACE reads. The sample contains roughly 70,000 distinct CDR3 sequences, 10% to 15% of which appear only once. The CDR3 extends over 12 amino acids. Germline CDR1 reads SGHRS; CDR2 reads YFSETQ. V was cut by 0 bases and J by 3 bases, with 4 bases left in between. This clonotype has a count of ten or more.

Sequencing used PBMCs, obtained at surgery. This TCR derives from a male donor with early-stage non-small cell lung cancer. This chain links TRBV5-1 with TRBJ2-7; D not certain. The CDR3 DNA follows: TGCGCCAGCAGCTTGGGCAACTACGAGCAGTACTTC. This translates into CASSLGNYEQYF. Together with reference TRBV5-1 and TRBJ2-7, the CDR3 gives the full variable domain: KAGVTQTPRYLIKTRGQQVTLSCSPISGHRSVSWYQQTPGQGLQFLFEYFSETQRNKGNFPGRFSGRQFSNSRSEMNVSTLELGDSALYLCASSLGNYEQYFGPGTRLTVT.